These T cell receptor beta chains were read from a single sample in a study of blood T cell repertoires in COVID-19. The assay was immunoSEQ multiplex PCR, and TCRdb's table has in-frame clones only and misses some. The sample carries fewer than 110,000 clones, approximately 88% recorded once. Sequencing was done on a sample of peripheral blood. All receptors come from a human donor in a cohort sampled during active COVID-19. Both conserved end residues are part of each CDR3. A D gene is named only where the DNA matches it firmly. Only part of the rows carry a size: once, few, many, or a class if the clone is expanded.

D gene	clone size	V gene	J gene	CDR3 length	CDR3 DNA	CDR3 protein
NA	NA	TRBV6-5	TRBJ2-3	13	TGTGCCAGCAGACCACCGGGCACAGATACGCAGTATTTT	CASRPPGTDTQYF
TRBD2	NA	TRBV5-4	TRBJ2-3	16	TGTGCCAGCAGCTTGGGGGGACTAGGTGCCACAGATACGCAGTATTTT	CASSLGGLGATDTQYF
TRBD2	NA	TRBV5-1	TRBJ2-7	16	TGCGCCAGCAGCCTCCAAACTAGCGGGGCTACCTACGAGCAGTACTTC	CASSLQTSGATYEQYF
NA	few	TRBV7-7	TRBJ2-2	13	TGTGCTAGCAGCTTAGCCCTAATGGGGGAGCTGTTTTTT	CASSLALMGELFF
TRBD1	NA	TRBV25-1	TRBJ2-3	15	TGTGCCAGCAGTGAGGGACAGGGGGCCTCGGATACGCAGTATTTT	CASSEGQGASDTQYF
TRBD1	NA	TRBV15	TRBJ1-1	15	TGTGCCACCAGCAGCCTTTGGACAGGGCGCACTGAAGCTTTCTTT	CATSSLWTGRTEAFF
NA	once	TRBV28	TRBJ1-2	12	TGTGCCAGTACCGGGACTAACTATGGCTACACCTTC	CASTGTNYGYTF
NA	NA	TRBV6-1	TRBJ2-1	16	TGTGCCAGCAGTGAAGTTTGGCCAGGGGGGTACAATGAGCAGTTCTTC	CASSEVWPGGYNEQFF
NA	once	TRBV14	TRBJ1-6	16	TGTGCCAGCAGCCCCATGGGGGGAAGCTATAATTCACCCCTCCACTTT	CASSPMGGSYNSPLHF
TRBD1	NA	TRBV7-2	TRBJ1-2	13	TGTGCCAGCAGTAGAACAGGGGCCATCAGGTGCACCTTC	CASSRTGAIRCTF
NA	NA	TRBV18	TRBJ1-1	15	TGTGCCAGCTCCCCTCCGAGGACAGCGAACACTGAAGCTTTCTTT	CASSPPRTANTEAFF
NA	NA	TRBV18	TRBJ1-1	14	TGTGCCAGCTCACAAAGGGGAGGGCAAGGTGAAGCTTTCTTT	CASSQRGGQGEAFF
NA	NA	TRBV5-1	TRBJ1-5	15	TGCGCCAGCAGACTAGACCCCTCCGGCAATCAGCCCCAGCATTTT	CASRLDPSGNQPQHF
TRBD2	NA	TRBV6-1	TRBJ2-7	14	TGTGCCACCAGTGAGCGGGGGCCTACCTACGAGCAGTACTTC	CATSERGPTYEQYF
NA	NA	TRBV6-1	TRBJ1-4	15	TGTGCCAGCAGTGAAGCACAGGGTTCTAATGAAAAACTGTTTTTT	CASSEAQGSNEKLFF
NA	NA	TRBV7-9	TRBJ2-3	15	TGTGCCAGCAGCTTAGACGGGGGAAACACAGATACGCAGTATTTT	CASSLDGGNTDTQYF
TRBD1	NA	TRBV11-3	TRBJ2-3	16	TGTGCCAGCAGCCCCGACGGACAGGGGGCATGGGATACGCAGTATTTT	CASSPDGQGAWDTQYF
NA	NA	TRBV5-6	TRBJ2-4	14	TGTGCCAGCAGCCAAGAAGGCGGCAAAAACATTCAGTACTTC	CASSQEGGKNIQYF
TRBD1	NA	TRBV4-1	TRBJ2-2	15	TGCGCCAGCAGCCAAACGACAGGGGGTGAAGGGGAGCTGTTTTTT	CASSQTTGGEGELFF
NA	once	TRBV5-1	TRBJ1-2	13	TGCGCCAGCAGCCGCGCAGGGGTGCATGGCTACACCTTC	CASSRAGVHGYTF
TRBD1	NA	TRBV6-2/TRBV6-3	TRBJ1-1	14	TGTGCCAGCAGCCCTACAGGGGGGTGGACTGAAGCTTTCTTT	CASSPTGGWTEAFF
NA	once	TRBV6-1	TRBJ1-5	12	TGTGCCAGCAGTGAAGATTTTATCGCCCAGCATTTT	CASSEDFIAQHF